This is a list of T cell receptor beta chains from one sample in a study of T cell responses to AZD1222 COVID-19 vaccine. Sequencing was performed with immunoSEQ multiplex PCR; in TCRdb, only in-frame clones are kept and a portion is missing. The table records 140,000 or so clones, about nine tenths of them present only once. Sequencing was performed on peripheral blood, taken 28 days after the second AZD1222 dose. The receptors derive from an adult who received the AZD1222 COVID-19 vaccine. Both conserved end residues are part of each CDR3. D genes are given only for firm matches. A clone size is listed for some rows: how often the clone was seen (once, few, many), or a class if it is expanded.

cdr3_aa: CASSASGRMNTEAFF
cdr3_nt: TGTGCCAGCAGCGCTTCGGGACGGATGAACACTGAAGCTTTCTTT
v_call: TRBV7-9
d_call: NA
j_call: TRBJ1-1
clone_size: NA

cdr3_aa: CASSEGSTPNQPQHF
cdr3_nt: TGTGCCAGCAGTGAGGGGTCGACACCAAATCAGCCCCAGCATTTT
v_call: TRBV2
d_call: NA
j_call: TRBJ1-5
clone_size: NA

cdr3_aa: CASSPNRGQNYGYTF
cdr3_nt: TGTGCCAGCAGCCCTAACAGGGGGCAGAACTATGGCTACACCTTC
v_call: TRBV11-2
d_call: TRBD1
j_call: TRBJ1-2
clone_size: NA

cdr3_aa: CASRGNEKLFF
cdr3_nt: TGTGCCAGTAGAGGTAATGAAAAACTGTTTTTT
v_call: TRBV19
d_call: NA
j_call: TRBJ1-4
clone_size: NA

cdr3_aa: CASSPRPGTGATGEAFF
cdr3_nt: TGTGCCAGCTCACCTCGTCCCGGGACAGGGGCGACGGGTGAAGCTTTCTTT
v_call: TRBV18
d_call: TRBD1
j_call: TRBJ1-1
clone_size: once

cdr3_aa: CASSQEGYTDTQYF
cdr3_nt: TGTGCCAGCAGCCAAGAAGGTTACACAGATACGCAGTATTTT
v_call: TRBV3-1/TRBV3-2
d_call: NA
j_call: TRBJ2-3
clone_size: NA

cdr3_aa: CASIRDLGETQYF
cdr3_nt: TGTGCCAGCATCCGGGACTTGGGAGAGACCCAGTACTTC
v_call: TRBV5-5
d_call: NA
j_call: TRBJ2-5
clone_size: NA

cdr3_aa: CASSQGGLRDRVWSVIIAYEQYF
cdr3_nt: TGTGCCAGCAGCCAGGGCGGTCTCAGGGACAGGGTCTGGTCGGTAATAATTGCCTACGAGCAGTACTTC
v_call: TRBV21-1
d_call: NA
j_call: TRBJ2-7
clone_size: NA

cdr3_aa: CASSRTLGEKLFF
cdr3_nt: TGTGCCAGCTCAAGGACACTCGGTGAAAAACTGTTTTTT
v_call: TRBV18
d_call: NA
j_call: TRBJ1-4
clone_size: few

cdr3_aa: CATSRGEGLNSPLHF
cdr3_nt: TGTGCCACCAGCAGAGGGGAGGGGCTAAATTCACCCCTCCACTTT
v_call: TRBV15
d_call: NA
j_call: TRBJ1-6
clone_size: NA

cdr3_aa: CASSPNVGEQFF
cdr3_nt: TGTGCCAGCAGTCCGAACGTGGGAGAGCAGTTCTTC
v_call: TRBV12-3/TRBV12-4
d_call: NA
j_call: TRBJ2-1
clone_size: NA

cdr3_aa: CASSDLGNEKLFF
cdr3_nt: TGTGCCAGCAGTGATTTGGGGAATGAAAAACTGTTTTTT
v_call: TRBV25-1
d_call: NA
j_call: TRBJ1-4
clone_size: NA